The 4 T cell receptor beta chains in this list originate from one sample, sequenced in a study of shared clonotypes between healthy human individuals. Method: immunoSEQ multiplex PCR; TCRdb's copy keeps in-frame clones and lacks some. The data contain fewer than 1.4 million clones, around three quarters of them singletons. Sequences were obtained from memory CD4+ T cells from PBMCs. Subset indicated: CD45RA-negative fraction. The receptors shown here come from a man aged 18-30 years in good health. Some clones in this sample may be carry-over from other donors' samples.

The V call is TRBV7-3, the J call TRBJ2-2; D could derive from TRBD1 or TRBD2 (5 bases each). The CDR3 length is 15 residues. V dropped 5 bases and J dropped 6 bases, with 16 bases sitting between them. CDR1 is SGHTA and CDR2 is FQGTGA in the germline V gene. The CDR3 sequence is CASSERAGTAGELFF. The CDR3 bases are TGTGCCAGCAGCGAACGGGCCGGGACGGCCGGGGAGCTGTTTTTT.

The chain couples TRBV15 to TRBJ1-1; D remains unclear. Per germline, CDR1 LNHNV and CDR2 YYDKDF (reference sequence). V was shortened by 3 bases and J by 2 bases, with 10 bases between the two germline ends. The CDR3 is 14 amino acids. CDR3 DNA sequence: TGTGCCACCAGCAGTCAGAGCTTTAACACTGAAGCTTTCTTT. Protein sequence: CATSSQSFNTEAFF.

The CDR3 region has the DNA TGTGCCAGCAATCCCCCCTGGCGGGATGAGCAGTTCTTC. It yields the protein CASNPPWRDEQFF. This chain links TRBV27 with TRBJ2-1; maybe TRBD2 (5 bases). The CDR3 contains 13 residues. V gave up 7 bases and J gave up 8 bases, with 15 bases separating them. Germline CDR1 is MNHEY and CDR2 is SMNVEV (reference sequence).

This clone was seen more than once but under ten times. The V and J genes are TRBV19 and TRBJ2-4; 7 nucleotides align to TRBD2. The CDR3 consists of 14 residues. CDR1 LNHDA and CDR2 SQIVND come from the germline V gene (reference sequence). Unmatched junction bases numbered 8, after V lost 6 bases and J lost 6 bases. The DNA of the CDR3 is TGTGCCAGTAGCCCACTGGGAGGGAGAAACATTCAGTACTTC. Encoded protein: CASSPLGGRNIQYF.